The present T cell receptor beta chain was sequenced within a study of identical twins. Template switching, a step in the protocol, added a universal primer site, and cDNA carried unique molecular identifiers. TCRdb ran MiXCR on the 5' RACE reads and lists one entry per CDR3 protein. The sample yields 400,000 to 500,000 distinct CDR3 sequences, more than 13% seen once. In its sample, this clonotype was seen a few times. The antigen remains unidentified. Study-level points and caveats: For out-of-frame alpha sequences shared by twins, low generation probability was in excess. In cord blood, abundant beta clonotypes had fewer insertions; memory showed no trend. Recombination models fit unrelated individuals' TCR alpha sharing but underestimated twins'.

Germline loops: CDR1 SGHRS, CDR2 YFSETQ. The V segment lost 3 bases and the J segment 4 bases; nucleotides outside the gene matches: 6. The CDR3 runs to 16 residues. This same sample was also part of a study on yellow fever vaccine responses in identical twins.

The chain couples TRBV5-1 to TRBJ2-2, with TRBD2 identical over 10 bases. The sequenced material came from CD4+ T cells sorted from blood. The receptor was derived from a woman between 18 and 30 years old in good health. CDR3 sequence: CASSSDSGGTTGELFF. The CDR3 DNA is TGCGCCAGCAGCTCTGATAGCGGGGGGACCACCGGGGAGCTGTTTTTT. Variable domain in full (rest from reference TRBV5-1 and TRBJ2-2): KAGVTQTPRYLIKTRGQQVTLSCSPISGHRSVSWYQQTPGQGLQFLFEYFSETQRNKGNFPGRFSGRQFSNSRSEMNVSTLELGDSALYLCASSSDSGGTTGELFFGEGSRLTVL.